What follows is one T cell receptor (beta chain) and its context. Its target is not known. The sample comes from a study of cytomegalovirus exposure and HLA in healthy donors. Germline assignment: CDR1 LNHDA and CDR2 SQIVND (reference sequence). This CDR3 contains 14 residues. V gave up 5 bases and J gave up 0 bases, with 11 bases separating them. Study findings and constraints: For presence/absence analyses, sequencing depth was assumed to be roughly uniform across donors. A later analysis reportedly found that, within productive TCRs, an Asian-associated ancestry cluster had fewer N-insertions than the mean observed across the roughly 630 donors. Per a later analysis, 15,000 to 20,000 TCR beta sequences showed association with HLA alleles at 0.05 false discovery rate. Most of the TCR beta V segments (in an earlier analysis) were productive either about 87% or about 30% of the time.

In the PCR, 60 Vbeta and 13 Jbeta primers were used. Sequenced by immunoSEQ multiplex PCR; TCRdb stores in-frame clones only, minus some. The sample includes around 140,000 clones, 80% of them seen just once. Sequencing used PBMCs. This chain uses TRBV19 with TRBJ2-7; D is perhaps TRBD2 (5 bases). This TCR was sampled from a man aged 35-49 years in good health and CMV-seronegative. CDR3 amino acids: CASSVARSSYEQYF. The CDR3 DNA sequence: TGTGCCAGTAGTGTAGCGAGGAGCTCCTACGAGCAGTACTTC.